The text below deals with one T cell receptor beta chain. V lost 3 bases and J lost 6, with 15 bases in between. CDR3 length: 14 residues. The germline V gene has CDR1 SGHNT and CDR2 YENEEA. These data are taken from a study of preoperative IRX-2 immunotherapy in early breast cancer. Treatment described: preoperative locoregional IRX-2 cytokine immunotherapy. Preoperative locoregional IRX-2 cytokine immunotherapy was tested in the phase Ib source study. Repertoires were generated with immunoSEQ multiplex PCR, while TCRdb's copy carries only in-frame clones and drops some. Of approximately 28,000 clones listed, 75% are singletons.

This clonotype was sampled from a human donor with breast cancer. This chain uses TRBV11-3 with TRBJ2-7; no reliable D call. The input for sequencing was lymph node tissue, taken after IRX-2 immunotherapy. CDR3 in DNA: TGTGCCAGCAGCTTGGACCGAGGCCCACCCGAGCAGTACTTC. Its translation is CASSLDRGPPEQYF.